A selection of T cell receptor beta chains follows, all from one sample in a study of T-cell reconstitution after alpha-beta-depleted transplantation in children. TCRdb reprocessed the PCR reads with MiXCR, giving one entry per CDR3 protein. The data show roughly 570,000 distinct CDR3 sequences, roughly 30% seen once. This sample comprised PBMCs, obtained before TCRalphabeta/CD19-depleted stem cell transplant. These receptors were taken from a boy younger than two with Wiskott-Aldrich syndrome, due to receive a stem cell transplant. Each CDR3 is given with its conserved first and last residue. The order of the fields is D gene, V gene, clone size, J gene, CDR3 protein, CDR3 DNA. The D gene is left open where the match is weak. Size tells how often a clone was seen (once, few, many) or the class of an expanded clone, and some rows leave it out.

TRBD1	TRBV5-6	-	TRBJ2-3	CASSLRGTVPFGDTQYF	TGTGCCAGCAGCTTGAGGGGGACAGTGCCATTTGGAGATACGCAGTATTTT
TRBD2	TRBV6-1	-	TRBJ2-3	CASSPEGLAGTDTQYF	TGTGCCAGCAGCCCTGAGGGACTAGCGGGTACAGATACGCAGTATTTT
-	TRBV27	-	TRBJ2-5	CASSLLGSGAGQETQYF	TGTGCCAGCAGTTTATTGGGGAGCGGAGCCGGGCAAGAGACCCAGTACTTC
TRBD2	TRBV11-1	-	TRBJ2-2	CASSPLRTSGRTNTGELFF	TGTGCCAGCAGCCCCCTGAGGACTAGCGGGAGAACGAACACCGGGGAGCTGTTTTTT
-	TRBV6-5	-	TRBJ2-1	CASSYGGWGSHNEQFF	TGTGCCAGCAGTTACGGCGGATGGGGCAGCCACAATGAGCAGTTCTTC
TRBD2	TRBV5-5	few	TRBJ2-1	CASSRGLAENEQFF	TGTGCCAGCAGCAGAGGACTAGCGGAGAATGAGCAGTTCTTC
-	TRBV12-3/TRBV12-4	-	TRBJ2-5	CASSPLHRLIGSQETQYF	TGTGCCAGCAGTCCCCTCCACAGACTAATCGGGAGCCAAGAGACCCAGTACTTC
TRBD1	TRBV5-1	few	TRBJ1-4	CASSLETGVNEKLFF	TGCGCCAGCAGCTTGGAAACAGGGGTAAATGAAAAACTGTTTTTT
-	TRBV7-6	-	TRBJ2-7	CASSLDYLAGQYF	TGTGCCAGCAGCTTAGATTATCTGGCCGGGCAGTACTTC
-	TRBV6-1	few	TRBJ2-3	CASRSGSTDTQYF	TGTGCCAGCAGAAGCGGGAGCACAGATACGCAGTATTTT
TRBD1	TRBV12-3/TRBV12-4	-	TRBJ1-2	CASSRGQLIYGYTF	TGTGCCAGCAGTAGGGGACAGTTGATTTACGGCTACACCTTC
-	TRBV11-1	few	TRBJ2-2	CASSPTTGELFF	TGTGCCAGCAGCCCTACCACCGGGGAGCTGTTTTTT
-	TRBV20-1	-	TRBJ2-3	CSASWTGGSGRATDTQYF	TGCAGTGCTAGTTGGACAGGGGGTAGCGGGAGAGCAACAGATACGCAGTATTTT
-	TRBV18	-	TRBJ1-3	CASSPDIQFGNTIYF	TGTGCCAGCTCACCGGATATACAGTTTGGAAACACCATATATTTT
TRBD1	TRBV7-7	-	TRBJ1-1	CASSKGTGTEAFF	TGTGCCAGCAGCAAAGGGACAGGCACTGAAGCTTTCTTT
TRBD2	TRBV11-2	-	TRBJ2-7	CASSFTSGLIHEQYF	TGTGCCAGCAGCTTTACTAGCGGGCTGATCCACGAGCAGTACTTC
TRBD1	TRBV5-1	-	TRBJ1-1	CASSKDRARGTEAFF	TGCGCCAGCAGCAAGGACAGGGCGCGCGGCACTGAAGCTTTCTTT
TRBD2	TRBV27	-	TRBJ2-1	CASSFPGGGQQFF	TGTGCCAGCAGTTTCCCGGGGGGAGGTCAGCAGTTCTTC
-	TRBV15	-	TRBJ1-1	CATSRLMNTEAFF	TGTGCCACCAGCAGGTTAATGAACACTGAAGCTTTCTTT
-	TRBV10-3	-	TRBJ2-3	CAISESNWQGTDTQYF	TGTGCTATCAGTGAGTCGAATTGGCAGGGGACAGATACGCAGTATTTT
TRBD2	TRBV3-1	-	TRBJ2-7	CASSRGTTDHYEQYF	TGTGCCAGCAGCCGCGGGACTACCGACCACTACGAGCAGTACTTC
-	TRBV20-1	-	TRBJ2-5	CSASQRGYQETQYF	TGCAGTGCTAGTCAGAGGGGGTACCAAGAGACCCAGTACTTC
TRBD2	TRBV9	-	TRBJ2-1	CASSVAAGGYNEQFF	TGTGCCAGCAGCGTAGCGGCGGGAGGTTACAATGAGCAGTTCTTC
-	TRBV20-1	few	TRBJ2-7	CSARDGGGDVGPQYF	TGCAGTGCTAGAGATGGAGGTGGTGACGTGGGACCGCAGTACTTC
TRBD2	TRBV18	-	TRBJ2-1	CASSQGLDFNEQFF	TGTGCCAGCTCACAGGGACTAGACTTCAATGAGCAGTTCTTC
TRBD2	TRBV28	-	TRBJ2-7	CASSSTSSFSGGISYEQYF	TGTGCCAGCAGTTCGACCTCCAGCTTTTCGGGGGGTATCTCCTACGAGCAGTACTTC
TRBD2	TRBV5-1	few	TRBJ2-1	CASSLRKWEGRRNEQFF	TGCGCCAGCAGCTTGAGAAAATGGGAGGGCCGGAGGAATGAGCAGTTCTTC
TRBD2	TRBV12-3/TRBV12-4	few	TRBJ2-3	CASRQIAGIRDTQYF	TGTGCCAGCAGGCAGATAGCGGGAATCCGAGATACGCAGTATTTT
TRBD2	TRBV7-6	once	TRBJ2-6	CASSDVRLAGPLWANVLTF	TGTGCCAGCAGCGACGTTAGATTAGCGGGTCCCCTCTGGGCCAACGTCCTGACTTTC
TRBD1	TRBV20-1	few	TRBJ2-7	CSARRQGLYEQYF	TGCAGTGCTAGAAGACAGGGGCTCTACGAGCAGTACTTC
-	TRBV6-1	-	TRBJ2-7	CVSSAQSYEQYF	TGTGTCAGCAGTGCACAGTCATACGAGCAGTACTTC
-	TRBV7-6	-	TRBJ1-2	CASSSWVGENSGYTF	TGTGCCAGCAGCTCATGGGTAGGGGAGAATAGTGGCTACACCTTC
TRBD2	TRBV5-1	few	TRBJ2-7	CASSSSTSGGSYEQYF	TGCGCCAGCAGCTCTTCGACTAGCGGGGGCTCCTACGAGCAGTACTTC
-	TRBV6-4	few	TRBJ2-1	CASSDEALSSYNEQFF	TGTGCCAGCAGTGACGAAGCACTAAGCTCCTACAATGAGCAGTTCTTC
TRBD1	TRBV7-2	few	TRBJ2-7	CASSWDRVEQYF	TGTGCCAGCAGCTGGGACAGGGTCGAGCAGTACTTC
TRBD2	TRBV20-1	few	TRBJ2-7	CSAGRLAADEQYF	TGCAGTGCTGGGCGACTAGCGGCGGATGAGCAGTACTTC
-	TRBV6-5	-	TRBJ1-2	CASSYGGLGYGYTF	TGTGCCAGCAGTTACGGGGGATTGGGCTATGGCTACACCTTC
-	TRBV28	-	TRBJ2-1	CASSRSTNSYNEQFF	TGTGCCAGCAGCCGATCTACCAACTCCTACAATGAGCAGTTCTTC
TRBD1	TRBV12-3/TRBV12-4	-	TRBJ2-7	CASGTGEWEQYF	TGTGCCAGCGGGACAGGGGAGTGGGAGCAGTACTTC
TRBD2	TRBV20-1	-	TRBJ2-3	CSGILAGVSDTQYF	TGCAGTGGCATACTGGCGGGAGTATCAGATACGCAGTATTTT
TRBD2	TRBV27	few	TRBJ2-1	CASSTGTRKNNEQFF	TGTGCCAGCAGCACCGGGACTAGGAAGAACAATGAGCAGTTCTTC
-	TRBV2	-	TRBJ2-7	CASSEVAGAEQYF	TGTGCCAGCAGTGAAGTCGCGGGGGCCGAGCAGTACTTC
TRBD1	TRBV29-1	few	TRBJ1-4	CSVVGQGAATNEKLFF	TGCAGCGTCGTTGGACAGGGGGCCGCGACTAATGAAAAACTGTTTTTT
TRBD2	TRBV20-1	-	TRBJ2-7	CSARDGTSGGLSYEQYF	TGCAGTGCTAGAGATGGGACTAGCGGGGGACTCTCCTACGAGCAGTACTTC
-	TRBV12-3/TRBV12-4	-	TRBJ1-4	CASSPPNSLTNEKLFF	TGTGCCAGCAGTCCTCCTAACAGTCTTACTAATGAAAAACTGTTTTTT
TRBD1	TRBV27	-	TRBJ2-1	CASSGDRAGYNEQFF	TGTGCCAGCAGTGGAGACAGGGCAGGCTACAATGAGCAGTTCTTC